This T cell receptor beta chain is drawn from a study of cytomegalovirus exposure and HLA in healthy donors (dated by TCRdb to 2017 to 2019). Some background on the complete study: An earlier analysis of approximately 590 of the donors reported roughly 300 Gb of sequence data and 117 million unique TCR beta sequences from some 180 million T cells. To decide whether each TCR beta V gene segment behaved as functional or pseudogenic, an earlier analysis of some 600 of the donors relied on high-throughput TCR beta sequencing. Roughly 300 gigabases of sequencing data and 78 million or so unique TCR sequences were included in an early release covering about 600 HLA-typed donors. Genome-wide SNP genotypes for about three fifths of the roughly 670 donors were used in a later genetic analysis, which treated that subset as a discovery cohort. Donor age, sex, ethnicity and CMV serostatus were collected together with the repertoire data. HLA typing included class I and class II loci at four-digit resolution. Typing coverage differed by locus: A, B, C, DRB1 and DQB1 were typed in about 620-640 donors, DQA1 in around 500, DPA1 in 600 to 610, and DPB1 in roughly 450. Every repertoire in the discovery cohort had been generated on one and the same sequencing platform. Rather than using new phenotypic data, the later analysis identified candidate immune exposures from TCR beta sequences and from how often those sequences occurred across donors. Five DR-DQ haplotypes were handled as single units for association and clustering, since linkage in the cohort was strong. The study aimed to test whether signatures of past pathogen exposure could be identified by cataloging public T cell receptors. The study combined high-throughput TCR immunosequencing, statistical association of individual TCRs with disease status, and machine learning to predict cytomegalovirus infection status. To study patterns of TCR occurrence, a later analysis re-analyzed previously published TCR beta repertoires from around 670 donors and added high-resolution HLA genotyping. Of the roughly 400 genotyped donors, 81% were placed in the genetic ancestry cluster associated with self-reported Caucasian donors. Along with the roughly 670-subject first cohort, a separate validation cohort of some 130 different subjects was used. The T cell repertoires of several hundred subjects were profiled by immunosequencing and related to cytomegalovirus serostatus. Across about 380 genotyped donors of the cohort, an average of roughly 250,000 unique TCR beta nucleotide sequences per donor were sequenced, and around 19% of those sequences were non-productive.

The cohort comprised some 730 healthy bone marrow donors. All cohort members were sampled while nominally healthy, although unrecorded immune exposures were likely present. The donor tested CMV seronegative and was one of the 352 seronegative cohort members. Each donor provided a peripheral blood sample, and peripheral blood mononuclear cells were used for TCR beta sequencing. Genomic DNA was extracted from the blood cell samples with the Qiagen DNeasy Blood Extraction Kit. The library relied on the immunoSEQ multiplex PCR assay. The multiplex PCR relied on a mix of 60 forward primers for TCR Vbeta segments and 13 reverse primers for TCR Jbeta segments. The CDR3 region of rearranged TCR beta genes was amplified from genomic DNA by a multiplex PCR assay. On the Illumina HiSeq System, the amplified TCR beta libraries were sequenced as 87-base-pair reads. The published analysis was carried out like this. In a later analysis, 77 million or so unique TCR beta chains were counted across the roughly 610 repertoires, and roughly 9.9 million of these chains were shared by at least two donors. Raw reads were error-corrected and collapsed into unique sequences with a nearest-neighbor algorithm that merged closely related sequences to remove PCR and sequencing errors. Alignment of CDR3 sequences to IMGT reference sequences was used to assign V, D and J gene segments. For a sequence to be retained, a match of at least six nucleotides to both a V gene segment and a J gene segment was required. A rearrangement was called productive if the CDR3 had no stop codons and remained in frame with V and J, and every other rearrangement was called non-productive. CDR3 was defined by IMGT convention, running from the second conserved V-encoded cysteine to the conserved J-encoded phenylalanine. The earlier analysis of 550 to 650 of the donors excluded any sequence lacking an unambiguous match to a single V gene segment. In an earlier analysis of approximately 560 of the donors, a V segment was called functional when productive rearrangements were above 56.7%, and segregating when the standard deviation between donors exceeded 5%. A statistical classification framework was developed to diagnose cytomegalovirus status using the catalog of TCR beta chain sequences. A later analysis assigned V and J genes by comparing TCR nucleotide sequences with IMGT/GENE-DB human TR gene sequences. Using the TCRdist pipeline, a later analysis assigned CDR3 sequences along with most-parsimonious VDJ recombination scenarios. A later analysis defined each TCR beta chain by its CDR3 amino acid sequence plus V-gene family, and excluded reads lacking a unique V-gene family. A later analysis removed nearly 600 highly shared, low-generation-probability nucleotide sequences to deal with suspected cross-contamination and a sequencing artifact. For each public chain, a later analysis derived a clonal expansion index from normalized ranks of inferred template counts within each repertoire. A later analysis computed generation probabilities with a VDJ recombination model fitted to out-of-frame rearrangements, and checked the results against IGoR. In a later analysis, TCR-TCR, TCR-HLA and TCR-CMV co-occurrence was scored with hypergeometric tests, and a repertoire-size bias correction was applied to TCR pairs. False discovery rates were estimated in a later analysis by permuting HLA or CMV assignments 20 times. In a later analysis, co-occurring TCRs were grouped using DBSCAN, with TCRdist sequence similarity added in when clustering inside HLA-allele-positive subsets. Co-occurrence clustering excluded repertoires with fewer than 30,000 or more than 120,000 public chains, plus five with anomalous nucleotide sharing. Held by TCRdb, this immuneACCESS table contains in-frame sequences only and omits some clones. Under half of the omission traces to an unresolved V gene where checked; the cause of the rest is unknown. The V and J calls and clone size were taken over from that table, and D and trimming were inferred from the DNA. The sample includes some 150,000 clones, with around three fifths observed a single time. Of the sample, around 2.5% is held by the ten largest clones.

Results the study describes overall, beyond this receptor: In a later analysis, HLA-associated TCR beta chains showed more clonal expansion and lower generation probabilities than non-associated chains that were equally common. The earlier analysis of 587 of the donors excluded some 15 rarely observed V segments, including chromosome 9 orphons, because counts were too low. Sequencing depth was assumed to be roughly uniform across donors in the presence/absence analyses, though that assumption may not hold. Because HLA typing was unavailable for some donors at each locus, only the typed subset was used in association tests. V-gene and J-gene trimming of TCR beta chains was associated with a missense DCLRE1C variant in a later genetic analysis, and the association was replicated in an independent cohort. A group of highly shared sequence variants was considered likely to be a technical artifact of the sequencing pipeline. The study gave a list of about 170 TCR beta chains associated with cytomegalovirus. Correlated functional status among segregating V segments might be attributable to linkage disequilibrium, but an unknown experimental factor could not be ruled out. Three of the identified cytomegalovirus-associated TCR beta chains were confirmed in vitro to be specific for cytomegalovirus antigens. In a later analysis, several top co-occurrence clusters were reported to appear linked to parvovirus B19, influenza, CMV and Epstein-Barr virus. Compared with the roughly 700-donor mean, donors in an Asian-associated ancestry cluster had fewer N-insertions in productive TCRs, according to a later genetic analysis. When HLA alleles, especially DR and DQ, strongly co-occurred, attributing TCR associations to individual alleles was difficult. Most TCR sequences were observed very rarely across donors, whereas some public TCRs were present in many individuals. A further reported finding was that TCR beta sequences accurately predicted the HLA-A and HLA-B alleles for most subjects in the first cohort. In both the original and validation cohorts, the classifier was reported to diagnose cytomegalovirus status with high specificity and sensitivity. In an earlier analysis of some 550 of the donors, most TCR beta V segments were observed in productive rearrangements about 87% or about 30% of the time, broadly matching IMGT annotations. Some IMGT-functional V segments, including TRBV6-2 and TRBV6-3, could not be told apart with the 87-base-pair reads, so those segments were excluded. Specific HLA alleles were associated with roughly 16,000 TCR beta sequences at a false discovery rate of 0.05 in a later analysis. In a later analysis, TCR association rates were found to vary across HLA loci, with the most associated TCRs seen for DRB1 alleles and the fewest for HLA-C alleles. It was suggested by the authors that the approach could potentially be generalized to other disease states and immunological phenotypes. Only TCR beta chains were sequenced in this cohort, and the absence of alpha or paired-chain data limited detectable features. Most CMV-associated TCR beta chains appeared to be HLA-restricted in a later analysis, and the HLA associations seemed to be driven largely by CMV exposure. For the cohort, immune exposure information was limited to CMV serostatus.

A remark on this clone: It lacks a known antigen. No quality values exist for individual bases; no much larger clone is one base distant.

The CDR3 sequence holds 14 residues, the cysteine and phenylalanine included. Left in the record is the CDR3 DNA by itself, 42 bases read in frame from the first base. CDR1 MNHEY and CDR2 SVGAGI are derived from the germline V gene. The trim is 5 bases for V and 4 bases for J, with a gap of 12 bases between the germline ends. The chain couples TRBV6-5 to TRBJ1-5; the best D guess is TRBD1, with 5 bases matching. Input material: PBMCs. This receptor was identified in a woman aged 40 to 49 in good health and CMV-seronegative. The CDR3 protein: CASSPGLWNQPQHF. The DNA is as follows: TGTGCCAGCAGTCCAGGGCTTTGGAATCAGCCCCAGCATTTT.